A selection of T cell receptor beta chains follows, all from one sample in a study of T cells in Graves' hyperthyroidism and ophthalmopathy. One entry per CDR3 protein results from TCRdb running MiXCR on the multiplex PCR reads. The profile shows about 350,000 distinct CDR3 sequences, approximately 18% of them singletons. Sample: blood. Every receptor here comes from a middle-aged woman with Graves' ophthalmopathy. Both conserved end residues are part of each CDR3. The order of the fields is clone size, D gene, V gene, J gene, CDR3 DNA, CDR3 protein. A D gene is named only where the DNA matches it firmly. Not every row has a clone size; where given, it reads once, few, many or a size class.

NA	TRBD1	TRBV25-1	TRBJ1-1	TGTGCCAGCAGTGAATCGAGGGGGCCCACTGAAGCTTTCTTT	CASSESRGPTEAFF
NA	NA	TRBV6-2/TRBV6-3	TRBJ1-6	TGTGCCAGCTCGCAGGTCGAGAATTCACCCCTCCACTTT	CASSQVENSPLHF
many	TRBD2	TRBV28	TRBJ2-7	TGTGCCAGCAGTTTACAGCGGGAGATCGACGAGCAGTACTTC	CASSLQREIDEQYF
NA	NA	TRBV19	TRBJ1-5	TGTGCCAGTAGTATAGATACCGGGACCCGGGGGAACAATCAGCCCCAGCATTTT	CASSIDTGTRGNNQPQHF
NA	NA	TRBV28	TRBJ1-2	TGTGCCAGCAGTTTAGCAGCGGCTCATGGCTACACCTTC	CASSLAAAHGYTF
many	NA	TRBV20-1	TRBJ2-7	TGCAGTGCCGCGGGATTCTCCTACGAGCAGTACTTC	CSAAGFSYEQYF
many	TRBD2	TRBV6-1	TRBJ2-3	TGTGCCAGCAGTGAAGGACTAGCGGGAGCAGATACGCAGTATTTT	CASSEGLAGADTQYF
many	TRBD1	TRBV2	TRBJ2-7	TGTGCCAGCAGCGTACAGGGGATCATGTCCTACGAGCAGTACTTC	CASSVQGIMSYEQYF
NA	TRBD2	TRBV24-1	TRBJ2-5	TGTGCCACTCACGCGGCGGGAGGGGGGGAGACCCAGTACTTC	CATHAAGGGETQYF
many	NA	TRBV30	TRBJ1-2	TGTGCCTGGACCGACACCAACTATGGCTACACCTTC	CAWTDTNYGYTF
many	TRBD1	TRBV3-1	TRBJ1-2	TGTGCCAGCAGCTTGGGACAGATGTATGGCTACACCTTC	CASSLGQMYGYTF
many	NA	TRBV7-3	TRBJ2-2	TGTGCCAGCAGCTTAATTGGGACTGGCACCGGGGAGCTGTTTTTT	CASSLIGTGTGELFF
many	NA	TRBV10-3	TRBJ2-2	TGTGCCATCAGTGAGTCTTCGGGGGTCTCTAGGAACACCGGGGAGCTGTTTTTT	CAISESSGVSRNTGELFF
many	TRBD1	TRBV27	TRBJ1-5	TGTGCCAGCAGTCAAATACCCTCAGGGGGCCAACAGCCCCAGCATTTT	CASSQIPSGGQQPQHF
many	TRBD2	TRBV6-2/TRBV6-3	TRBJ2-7	TGTGCCAGCAGGGAGCTAGCGGGTATCGAGCAGTACTTC	CASRELAGIEQYF
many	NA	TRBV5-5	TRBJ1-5	TGTGCCAGCAGTTCACAGGGTGATATCCAGCCCCAGCATTTT	CASSSQGDIQPQHF
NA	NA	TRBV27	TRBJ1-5	TGTGCCAGCAGTTTATTGGAGGGGACTGGGCAGGTTCAGCCCCAGCATTTT	CASSLLEGTGQVQPQHF
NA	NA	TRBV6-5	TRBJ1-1	TGTGCCAGCAGTTACTACAACAGGGCTGGGAACACTGAAGCTTTCTTT	CASSYYNRAGNTEAFF
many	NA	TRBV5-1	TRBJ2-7	TGCGCCAGCAGCTTGGGGGACACGAACTACGAGCAGTACTTC	CASSLGDTNYEQYF
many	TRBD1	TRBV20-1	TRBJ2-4	TGCAGTGCTAGAGATCTAACAGGGGTGTCGCACATTCAGTACTTC	CSARDLTGVSHIQYF
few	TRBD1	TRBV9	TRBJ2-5	TGTGCCAGCAGCCGAGCCGGGACAGCGATGACCCAGTACTTC	CASSRAGTAMTQYF
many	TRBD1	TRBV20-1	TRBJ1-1	TGCAGTGCTAGAGTTGCCGGGACAGGGCTCCGAATCGCTGAAGCTTTCTTT	CSARVAGTGLRIAEAFF
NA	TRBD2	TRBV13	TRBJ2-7	TGTGCCAGCAGCTCAGCGGGAGAGGCCTACGAGCAGTACTTC	CASSSAGEAYEQYF
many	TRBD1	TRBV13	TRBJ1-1	TGTGCCAGCAGGATCTTCGACAGGGCCATTGCCCTTGGGAACACTGAAGCTTTCTTT	CASRIFDRAIALGNTEAFF
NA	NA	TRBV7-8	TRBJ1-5	TGTGCCAGCAGCTTAGAACGGCAGGGGTATCAGCCCCAGCATTTT	CASSLERQGYQPQHF
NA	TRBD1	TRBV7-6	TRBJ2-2	TGTGCCAGCAGCTCCGGGACAGGGTCGGCCGGGGAGCTGTTTTTT	CASSSGTGSAGELFF
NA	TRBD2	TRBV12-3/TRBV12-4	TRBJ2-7	TGTGCCAGCAGAGATAGCGGGAACGAGCAGTACTTC	CASRDSGNEQYF
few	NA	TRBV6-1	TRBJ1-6	TGTGCCAGCAGTCCCGCAAGCTCCTATAATTCACCCCTCCACTTT	CASSPASSYNSPLHF
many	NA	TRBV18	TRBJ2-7	TGTGCCAGCTCACGACTTCTCGGCGAGCAGTACTTC	CASSRLLGEQYF
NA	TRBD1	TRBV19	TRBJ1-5	TGTGCCAGTAGCACCGGGACAGGGTTGACTAGCAATCAGCCCCAGCATTTT	CASSTGTGLTSNQPQHF
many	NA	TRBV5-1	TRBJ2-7	TGCGCCAGCAGCGGGGCGGGGTTCTACGAGCAGTACTTC	CASSGAGFYEQYF
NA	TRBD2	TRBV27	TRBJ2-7	TGTGCCAGCAGTGAAAGACTAGCGGGTCCATCCTACGAGCAGTACTTC	CASSERLAGPSYEQYF
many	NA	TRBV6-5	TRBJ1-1	TGTGCCAGCAGTTGGAGAATAGGGGGTCAGGCTGAAGCTTTCTTT	CASSWRIGGQAEAFF
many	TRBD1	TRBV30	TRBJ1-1	TGTGCCTGGAGTGTAAACAGGGGGGAAGCTTTCTTT	CAWSVNRGEAFF
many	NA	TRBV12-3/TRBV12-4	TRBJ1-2	TGTGCCAGCAGTAAGACACTGACTACCCTCTATGGCTACACCTTC	CASSKTLTTLYGYTF
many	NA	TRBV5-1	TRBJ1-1	TGCGCCAGCAGAACCGGGACGGCGAACACTGAAGCTTTCTTT	CASRTGTANTEAFF
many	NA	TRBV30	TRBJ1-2	TGTGCCTGGAAGGGTGGGGATGGCTACACCTTC	CAWKGGDGYTF
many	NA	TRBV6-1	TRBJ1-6	TGTGCCAGCAGAGTACAGATTAATTCACCCCTCCACTTT	CASRVQINSPLHF
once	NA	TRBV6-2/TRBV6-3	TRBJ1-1	TGTGCCAGCAGTTTGAGACTCAAAGTCGCGGCAGGGACTGAAGCTTTCTTT	CASSLRLKVAAGTEAFF
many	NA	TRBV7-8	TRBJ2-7	TGTGCCAGCAGCTTACCACCTACGATACAGGTACTCCACTACGAGCGGTACTTC	CASSLPPTIQVLHYERYF
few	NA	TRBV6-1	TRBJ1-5	TGTGCCAGCAGTGAAAGGTTCTTTGCCCAGCATTTT	CASSERFFAQHF
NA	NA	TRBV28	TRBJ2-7	TGTGCCAGCACCTATAGCCTGAGGACCTACGAGCAGTACTTC	CASTYSLRTYEQYF
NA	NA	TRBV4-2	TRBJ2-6	TGTGCCAGCACCGTCGGGGGTCATGGGGCCAACGTCCTGACTTTC	CASTVGGHGANVLTF
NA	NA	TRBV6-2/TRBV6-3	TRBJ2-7	TGTGCCAGCAGTTACTCGCCCGACCCTGGGATCTACGAGCAGTACTTC	CASSYSPDPGIYEQYF
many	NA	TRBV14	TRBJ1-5	TGTGCCAACAGCCAAGATATGGGGTTAGGGAATCAGCCCCAGCATTTT	CANSQDMGLGNQPQHF
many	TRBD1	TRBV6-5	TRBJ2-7	TGTGCCAGCAGCCGGGACAGCGAGCAGTACTTC	CASSRDSEQYF
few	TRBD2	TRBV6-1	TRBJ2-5	TGTGCCAGCAGTGCCCCTGGGGGACTAGCGGGGTACCAAGAGACCCAGTACTTC	CASSAPGGLAGYQETQYF
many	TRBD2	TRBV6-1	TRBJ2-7	TGTGCCAGCAGGGCCGATAGCGGGAGGGGCTTCGAGCAGTACTTC	CASRADSGRGFEQYF
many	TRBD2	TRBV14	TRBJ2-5	TGTGCCAGCAGCCGCTGGACTAGCGGGGAAGAGACCCAGTACTTC	CASSRWTSGEETQYF
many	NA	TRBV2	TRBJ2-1	TGTGCCAGCAGTGTACTTCTTGAGCAGTTCTTC	CASSVLLEQFF
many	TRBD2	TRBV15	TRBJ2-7	TGTGCCACCAGCTCCCGGACTAGTCTGCACGAGCAGTACTTC	CATSSRTSLHEQYF